These T cell receptor beta chains were read from a single sample in a study of cytomegalovirus exposure and HLA in healthy donors. Only in-frame clones appear in the TCRdb table, and some are missing; sequencing was by immunoSEQ multiplex PCR. The sample lists about 140,000 clones, about 9.2% seen once, with roughly 7% in the top ten. Sequencing was carried out using PBMCs. All receptors derive from a woman aged 40 to 55 in good health and CMV-seropositive. Both conserved end residues are part of each CDR3.

v_call cdr3_aa
TRBV5-6 CASSLRPGQGTNEKLFF
TRBV14 CASSQVPGQGDNEQFF
TRBV4-1 CASSQAGFGDSPLHF
TRBV5-6 CASTFAGATYGYTF
TRBV6-1 CASNIRDRAQETQYF
TRBV19 CASKPGQSGYGYTF
TRBV5-1 CASSLALGAYGYTF
TRBV10-3 CATCRSGVGSTTNEKLFF
TRBV6-1 CASTRRGGQETQYF
TRBV25-1 CASSEGGQGGFTLHF
TRBV7-2 CASSSLGAANSPLHF
TRBV6-5 CASSPTPGIQETQYF
TRBV7-2 CASSSSGRDGYTF
TRBV12-5 CASGLVLGLNTEAFF
TRBV2 CASKTGGGIEKLFF
TRBV29-1 CSAGLDTGYEQYF
TRBV6-1 CASTYRVDQPQHF
TRBV27 CASSFRTTLSSPLHF
TRBV12-5 CASGLAPGVVSQPQHF
TRBV4-2 CASSQDRTSGGVETQYF
TRBV15 CATSRVRGADYNSPLHF
TRBV7-9 CASSLPGSRAGELFF
TRBV7-2 CASSFRDLRKTDGYTF
TRBV5-6 CASSPDRGDASYGYTF
TRBV11-3 CASSSSGGGALETQYF
TRBV12-5 CASGLLRGPSGGGYTF
TRBV10-3 CAISERAGEETQYF
TRBV27 CASRHQSAGQLYGYTF